Below are 8 T cell receptor beta chains sequenced from a single sample in a study of post-analysis software for immune sequencing data. General study findings and limits: About five TRBV segments (TRBV5-6, TRBV5-1 and TRBV20-1 among them) occurred more frequently in patients than in controls.

These receptors are not linked to any known antigen. Incorporated into the TCR beta cDNA libraries were unique molecular identifiers, which served to reduce PCR and sequencing biases. TCRdb processed the PCR reads anew with MiXCR; each CDR3 protein has one entry. The table lists roughly 700,000 distinct CDR3 sequences, approximately 30% of them singletons. The sample consisted of blood. Source of these receptors: a girl aged 5 to 17 with multiple sclerosis.

The gene calls are TRBV20-1 and TRBJ1-4, with D perhaps TRBD1 (5 bases). Germline CDR1 and CDR2: DFQATT and SNEGSKA (reference sequence). The V and J ends lost 0 bases and 3 bases respectively, with 5 bases between them. The CDR3 is 13 amino acids. The CDR3 DNA follows: TGCAGTGCTAGAGAGGGGGCTAATGAAAAACTGTTTTTT. As protein: CSAREGANEKLFF.

V and J are TRBV29-1 and TRBJ2-1, with D maybe TRBD2 (5 bases). The tail of the sequence fits TRBJ2-7 better, so the J call may be wrong. This CDR3 has 13 residues. Germline V gene lookup returns CDR1 SQVTM and CDR2 ANQGSEA. In DNA form, the CDR3 reads TGCAGCGTCGCCTCTAGCTCCTACAATGAGCAGTACTTC. Its translation is CSVASSSYNEQYF.

This chain links TRBV15 with TRBJ2-3; 8 bases map to TRBD1. V was pared by 3 bases and J by 3 bases, with 2 bases of the junction left unmatched. CDR1 is LNHNV, CDR2 YYDKDF, per germline (reference sequence). The CDR3 is 14 amino acids. The CDR3 nucleotides are TGTGCCACCAGCAGCAGGGGGCGAACAGATACGCAGTATTTT. Encoded protein: CATSSRGRTDTQYF.

A few counts support this clonotype. The rearrangement links TRBV3-1 to TRBJ2-1, with D perhaps matching TRBD2 (7 bases). CDR1 is LGHDT, CDR2 YNNKEL, per germline (reference sequence). V was clipped by 1 base and J by 7 bases, with 11 bases between them. This CDR3 spans 14 amino acids. The CDR3 is CASSQVGGANEQFF. CDR3 bases: TGTGCCAGCAGCCAAGTGGGGGGGGCAAATGAGCAGTTCTTC.

The chain carries TRBV3-1 and TRBJ2-7, with 15 bases fitting TRBD2. Trimming cost V 4 bases and J 7 bases; bases outside gene matches: 8. CDR1 is LGHDT and CDR2 is YNNKEL in the germline V gene (reference sequence). This CDR3 spans 16 amino acids. CDR3 sequence reads: CASSPGTSGRQWEQYF. Here the CDR3 DNA reads TGTGCCAGCAGCCCCGGGACTAGCGGGAGGCAGTGGGAGCAGTACTTC.

A remark on this clonotype: Its ends do not fully match the called genes, so a read error is possible. V is TRBV28 and J is TRBJ2-6, with D possibly being TRBD1 or TRBD2 (5 bases each). Germline CDR1 reads MDHEN; CDR2 reads SYDVKM. The CDR3 consists of 14 residues. CDR3 sequence reads: CASSPSSGANVRTF. The CDR3 nucleotides read TGTGCCAGCAGTCCTAGCTCTGGGGCCAACGTCCGGACTTTC.

The genes are TRBV20-1 and TRBJ1-6; D possibly corresponds to TRBD1 (6 bases). Trimming cost V 2 bases and J 6 bases, with 17 bases left between them. This CDR3 comprises 16 residues. Germline V gives CDR1 DFQATT, CDR2 SNEGSKA (reference sequence). CDR3 in amino acids: CSARNQMTGRNSPLHF. For the CDR3, the DNA is TGCAGTGCTAGAAACCAAATGACAGGCCGTAATTCACCCCTCCACTTT.

This clonotype was observed a few times. The chain recombines TRBV11-2 with TRBJ2-7; no clear D. V lost 0 bases and J 5 bases, leaving 14 bases between the germline ends. The length of the CDR3 is 15 residues. In germline, CDR1 is SGHAT, CDR2 FQNNGV. Here the CDR3 DNA reads TGTGCCAGCAGCTTAGATCACCCAGGAATGCACGAGCAGTACTTC. Its translation is CASSLDHPGMHEQYF.